Shown below are 9 T cell receptor beta chains from a single sample sequenced in a study of identifying expanded T cells in peripheral blood. The assay was immunoSEQ multiplex PCR, and TCRdb's table has in-frame clones only and misses some. Among 100,000 or so clones listed, around nine tenths were seen once. The sample comprised blood. The origin of the receptors is a person aged 18-70 years in good health.

This rearrangement joins TRBV5-4 to TRBJ1-3, with D possibly being TRBD1 (6 bases). V was trimmed by 4 bases and J by 0 bases, leaving 14 bases between them. This CDR3 is built from 16 residues. Germline V gene sequence: CDR1 SGHNT, CDR2 YYREEE (reference sequence). CDR3 DNA sequence: TGTGCCAGCAGCGACGACAGGATCCGCTCTGGAAACACCATATATTTT. Amino acid sequence: CASSDDRIRSGNTIYF.

The chain couples TRBV27 to TRBJ1-2, with TRBD1 identical over 9 bases. The ends lost 5 bases at V and 3 bases at J; junction bases unmatched: 4. Germline-derived CDR1 and CDR2 are MNHEY and SMNVEV (reference sequence). The CDR3 extends over 14 amino acids. In DNA form, the CDR3 reads TGTGCCAGCAGTCCGGGACAGGGCGACTATGGCTACACCTTC. Protein sequence: CASSPGQGDYGYTF.

This clone was detected only a few times. The V gene is TRBV7-2, the J gene TRBJ1-4; no firm D call. The CDR3 spans 14 residues. Trimming removed 6 bases from V and 8 bases from J, with 16 bases in between. The germline V gene has CDR1 SGHTA and CDR2 FQGNSA. CDR3 sequence reads: CASRPAGRGEKLFF. The CDR3 region has the DNA TGTGCCAGCAGACCTGCCGGTAGAGGCGAAAAACTGTTTTTT.

The chain employs TRBV18 and TRBJ1-1, with 9 bases aligning to TRBD1. The CDR3 extends over 15 amino acids. Trimming at V came to 2 bases and at J to 1 base, leaving 2 bases not matched to a gene. CDR1 is KGHSH and CDR2 is LQKENI in the germline V gene. CDR3 sequence (DNA): TGTGCCAGCTCACCAAGACAGGGGGGGAACACTGAAGCTTTCTTT. Its translation: CASSPRQGGNTEAFF.

This rearrangement joins TRBV4-2 to TRBJ1-2; 10 bases match TRBD1. Germline trimming cut 1 base from V and 6 bases from J; bases unmatched to any gene: 5. Germline V gene data show CDR1 as LGHNA and CDR2 as YNFKEQ. The length of the CDR3 is 15 residues. This CDR3 reads CASSQAGTGDDGYTF. The CDR3 DNA follows: TGTGCCAGCAGCCAAGCTGGGACAGGGGATGATGGCTACACCTTC.

V is TRBV6-5 and J is TRBJ1-1, with D possibly being TRBD1 (5 bases). In germline, CDR1 is MNHEY, CDR2 SVGAGI. The CDR3 sequence is 14 residues long. Trimming stripped 4 bases from V and 4 bases from J, with 13 bases between. The CDR3 DNA reads as TGTGCCAGCAGTTCGCAGACAGTCGGCACTGAAGCTTTCTTT. This codes for CASSSQTVGTEAFF.

V is TRBV11-1 and J is TRBJ2-3; D gene uncertain. Between the trimmed V and J ends, which lost 6 bases and 2 bases, there was a span of 18 bases. The germline CDR1 and CDR2 sequences are SGHAT and FQDESV (reference sequence). This CDR3 comprises 16 residues. The CDR3 bases are TGTGCCAGCAGGGCAAACGTGGTCGGGTACACAGATACGCAGTATTTT. Protein: CASRANVVGYTDTQYF.

The J gene is TRBJ2-3, the V gene TRBV9, with TRBD2 matching 11 bases. The V segment lost 7 bases and the J segment 3 bases; nucleotides outside the gene matches: 4. The CDR3 totals 14 residues. Looked up from germline, CDR1 is SGDLS and CDR2 is YYNGEE. CDR3 sequence: CASSGTSGTDTQYF. The CDR3, as DNA: TGTGCCAGCTCCGGGACTAGCGGAACAGATACGCAGTATTTT.

The chain combines TRBV6-6 with TRBJ2-7, with D unresolved. CDR1 is MNHNY and CDR2 is SVGAGI in the germline V gene (reference sequence). V was shortened by 4 bases and J by 0 bases, with 7 bases between the two germline ends. The CDR3 runs to 13 residues. This chain's CDR3 is CASSSISSYEQYF. The CDR3 DNA reads TGTGCCAGCAGTTCCATCTCCTCCTACGAGCAGTACTTC.